This TCR beta chain was recorded in a study of CXCR3-negative and CXCR3-positive naive CD8 T cells. General observations from the study: TRBV-TRBJ usage was similar across naive CXCR3 subsets but distinct in memory cells.

In triplicate, each CD8+ T cell subset was sorted at some 300,000 cells per replicate. CDR1 and CDR2 from the germline V gene are SGHNT and YENEEA. The CDR3 contains 16 residues. Each TRB cDNA library was prepared by 5' RACE (with UMI labels). Using the 5' RACE reads, TCRdb records one entry per CDR3 protein without DNA. The listing records around 140,000 distinct CDR3 sequences. Comment on this clonotype: Its antigen remains unidentified.

The chain links TRBV11-3 to TRBJ2-5. Source material: naive CXCR3- CD8+ T cells from blood. Subset defined: CD45RO-CCR7+CD27+CD95- naive CD8+ T cells lacking CXCR3 (TNR3-). The TCR was taken from a human donor in good health. Some clones in this sample may be carry-over from other donors' samples. CDR3 sequence reads: CASSLDFTTNLETQYF.